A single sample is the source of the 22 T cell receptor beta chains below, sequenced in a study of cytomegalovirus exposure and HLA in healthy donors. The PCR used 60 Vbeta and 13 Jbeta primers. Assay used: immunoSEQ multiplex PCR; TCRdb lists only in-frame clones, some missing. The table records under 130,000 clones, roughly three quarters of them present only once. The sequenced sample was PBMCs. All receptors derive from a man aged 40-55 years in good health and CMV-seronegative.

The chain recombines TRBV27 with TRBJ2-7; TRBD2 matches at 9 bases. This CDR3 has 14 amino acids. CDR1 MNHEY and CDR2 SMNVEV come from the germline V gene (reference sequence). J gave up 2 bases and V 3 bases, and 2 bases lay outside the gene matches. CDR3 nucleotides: TGTGCCAGCAGTTTCGCGGGAGGGACCTACGAGCAGTACTTC. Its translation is CASSFAGGTYEQYF.

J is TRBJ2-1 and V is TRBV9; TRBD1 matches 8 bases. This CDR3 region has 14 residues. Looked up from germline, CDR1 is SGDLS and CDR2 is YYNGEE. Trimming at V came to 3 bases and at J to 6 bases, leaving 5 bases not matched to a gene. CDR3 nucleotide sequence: TGTGCCAGCAGCGGGACAGGGATTCTCAATGAGCAGTTCTTC. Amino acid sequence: CASSGTGILNEQFF.

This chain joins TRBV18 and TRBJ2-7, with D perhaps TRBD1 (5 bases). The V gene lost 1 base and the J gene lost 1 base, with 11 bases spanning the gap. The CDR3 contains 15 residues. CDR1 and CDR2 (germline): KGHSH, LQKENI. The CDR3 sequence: CASSPLQANSYEQYF. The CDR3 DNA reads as TGTGCCAGCTCACCACTACAGGCTAATTCCTACGAGCAGTACTTC.

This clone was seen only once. CDR3 in amino acids: CASSNGAGGTEAFF. As DNA, the CDR3 is TGTGCCAGCAGCAACGGGGCCGGGGGCACTGAAGCTTTCTTT. The chain combines TRBV21-1 with TRBJ1-1. TRBV21-1 is shown as a pseudogene. This CDR3 has 14 amino acids.

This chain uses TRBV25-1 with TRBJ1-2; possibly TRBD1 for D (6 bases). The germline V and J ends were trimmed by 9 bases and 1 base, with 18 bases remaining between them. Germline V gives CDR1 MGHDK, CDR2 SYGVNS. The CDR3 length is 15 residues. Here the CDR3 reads CARPTPDRLNYGYTF. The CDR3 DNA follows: TGTGCCAGGCCCACTCCGGACAGACTTAACTATGGCTACACCTTC.

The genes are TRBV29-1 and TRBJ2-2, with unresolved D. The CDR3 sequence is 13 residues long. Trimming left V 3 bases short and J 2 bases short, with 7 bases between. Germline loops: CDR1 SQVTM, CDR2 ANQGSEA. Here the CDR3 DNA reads TGCAGCGTTGATAAGCCTAACACCGGGGAGCTGTTTTTT. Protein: CSVDKPNTGELFF.

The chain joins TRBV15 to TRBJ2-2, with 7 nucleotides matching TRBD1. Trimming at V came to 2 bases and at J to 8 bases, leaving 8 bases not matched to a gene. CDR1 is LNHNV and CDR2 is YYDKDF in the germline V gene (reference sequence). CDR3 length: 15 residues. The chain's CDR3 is CATSRSAGGRGELFF. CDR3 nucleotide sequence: TGTGCCACCAGCAGATCCGCAGGGGGTCGGGGGGAGCTGTTTTTT.

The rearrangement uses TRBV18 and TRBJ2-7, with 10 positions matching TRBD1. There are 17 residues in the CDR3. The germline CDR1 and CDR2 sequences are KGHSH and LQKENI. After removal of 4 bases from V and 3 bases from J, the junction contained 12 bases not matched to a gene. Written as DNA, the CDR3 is TGTGCCAGCTCACGGGACAGGGGTTTTTATGGGGTCTACGAGCAGTACTTC. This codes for CASSRDRGFYGVYEQYF.

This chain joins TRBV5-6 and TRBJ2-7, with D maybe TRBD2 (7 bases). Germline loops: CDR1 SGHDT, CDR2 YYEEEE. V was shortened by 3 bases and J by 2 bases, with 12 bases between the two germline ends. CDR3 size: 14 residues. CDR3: CASSSGGRAYEQYF. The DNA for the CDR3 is TGTGCCAGCAGCTCGGGGGGCCGGGCCTACGAGCAGTACTTC.

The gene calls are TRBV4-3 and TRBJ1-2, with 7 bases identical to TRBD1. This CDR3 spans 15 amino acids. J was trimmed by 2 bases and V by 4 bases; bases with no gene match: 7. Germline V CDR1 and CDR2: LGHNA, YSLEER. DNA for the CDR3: TGCGCCAGCAGCCCCGGGACAGCCCAAAACTATGGCTACACCTTC. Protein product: CASSPGTAQNYGYTF.

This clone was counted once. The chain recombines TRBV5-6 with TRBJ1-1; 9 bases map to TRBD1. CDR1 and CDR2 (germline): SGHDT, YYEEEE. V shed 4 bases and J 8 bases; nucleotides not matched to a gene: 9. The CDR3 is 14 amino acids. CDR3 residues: CASSRDRAQQEAFF. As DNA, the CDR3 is TGTGCCAGCAGCCGGGACAGGGCACAACAAGAAGCTTTCTTT.

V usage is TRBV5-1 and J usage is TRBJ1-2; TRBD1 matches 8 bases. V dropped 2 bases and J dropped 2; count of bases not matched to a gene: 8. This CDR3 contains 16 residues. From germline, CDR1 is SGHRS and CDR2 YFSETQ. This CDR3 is CASSFDPGGLNYGYTF. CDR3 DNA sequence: TGCGCCAGCAGCTTCGATCCAGGGGGCCTCAACTATGGCTACACCTTC.

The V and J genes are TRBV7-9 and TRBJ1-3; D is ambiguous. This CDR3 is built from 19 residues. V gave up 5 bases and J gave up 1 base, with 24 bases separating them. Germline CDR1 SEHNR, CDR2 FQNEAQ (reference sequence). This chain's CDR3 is CASSQTTRGLRISGNTIYF. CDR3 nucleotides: TGTGCCAGCAGCCAGACCACGCGGGGTCTGAGGATTTCTGGAAACACCATATATTTT.

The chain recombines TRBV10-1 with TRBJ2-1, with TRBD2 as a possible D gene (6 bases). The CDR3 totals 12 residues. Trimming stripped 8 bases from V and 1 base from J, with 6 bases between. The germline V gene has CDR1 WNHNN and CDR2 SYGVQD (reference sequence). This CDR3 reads CASGRSYNEQFF. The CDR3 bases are TGCGCCAGCGGGAGGTCCTACAATGAGCAGTTCTTC.

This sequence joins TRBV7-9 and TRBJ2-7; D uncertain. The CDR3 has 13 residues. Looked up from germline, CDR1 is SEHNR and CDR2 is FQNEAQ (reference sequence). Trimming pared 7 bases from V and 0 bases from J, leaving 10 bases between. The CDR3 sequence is CASTPGGSYEQYF. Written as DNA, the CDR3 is TGTGCCAGCACCCCAGGTGGCTCCTACGAGCAGTACTTC.

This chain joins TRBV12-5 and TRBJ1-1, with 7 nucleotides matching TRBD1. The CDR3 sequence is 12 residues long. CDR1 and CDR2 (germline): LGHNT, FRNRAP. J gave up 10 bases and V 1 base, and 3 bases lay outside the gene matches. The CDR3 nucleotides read TGTGCTAGTGGTTTGGGACAGGGTAGAGCTTTCTTT. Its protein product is CASGLGQGRAFF.

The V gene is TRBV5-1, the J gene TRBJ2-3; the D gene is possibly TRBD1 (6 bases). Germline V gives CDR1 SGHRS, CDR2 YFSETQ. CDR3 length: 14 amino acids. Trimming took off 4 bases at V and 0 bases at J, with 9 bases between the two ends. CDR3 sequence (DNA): TGCGCCAGCAGCCCAGGACAGAGCACAGATACGCAGTATTTT. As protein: CASSPGQSTDTQYF.

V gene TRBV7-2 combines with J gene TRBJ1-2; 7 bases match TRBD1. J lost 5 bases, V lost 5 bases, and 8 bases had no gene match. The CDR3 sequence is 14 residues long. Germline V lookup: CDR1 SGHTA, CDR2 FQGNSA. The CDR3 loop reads CASSPDTGEYGYTF. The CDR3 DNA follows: TGTGCCAGCAGCCCAGATACAGGGGAGTATGGCTACACCTTC.

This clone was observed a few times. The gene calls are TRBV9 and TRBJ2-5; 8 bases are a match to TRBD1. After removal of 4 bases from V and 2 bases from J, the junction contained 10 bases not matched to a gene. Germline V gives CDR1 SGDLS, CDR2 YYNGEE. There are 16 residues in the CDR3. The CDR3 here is CASSPGQGRQQETQYF. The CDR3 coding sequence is TGTGCCAGCAGCCCAGGACAGGGTAGACAGCAAGAGACCCAGTACTTC.

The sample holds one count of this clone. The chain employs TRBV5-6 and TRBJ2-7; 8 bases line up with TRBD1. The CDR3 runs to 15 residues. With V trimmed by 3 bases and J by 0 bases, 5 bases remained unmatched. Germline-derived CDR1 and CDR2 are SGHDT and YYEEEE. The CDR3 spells CASSWGTGGSYEQYF. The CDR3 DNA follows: TGTGCCAGCAGCTGGGGGACAGGAGGCTCCTACGAGCAGTACTTC.

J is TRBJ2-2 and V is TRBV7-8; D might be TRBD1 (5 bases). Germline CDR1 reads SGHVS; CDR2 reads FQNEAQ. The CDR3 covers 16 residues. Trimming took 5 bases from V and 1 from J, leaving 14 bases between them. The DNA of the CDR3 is TGTGCCAGCAGCCCAGGGCTAAGACAGAACACCGGGGAGCTGTTTTTT. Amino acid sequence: CASSPGLRQNTGELFF.

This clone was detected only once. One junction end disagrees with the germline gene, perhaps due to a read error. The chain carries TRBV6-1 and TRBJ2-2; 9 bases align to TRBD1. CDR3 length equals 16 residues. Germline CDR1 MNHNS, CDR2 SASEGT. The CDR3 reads CASIESGTGIAGELFF. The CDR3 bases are TGTGCCAGCATTGAATCGGGGACAGGGATAGCCGGGGAGCTGTTTTTT.